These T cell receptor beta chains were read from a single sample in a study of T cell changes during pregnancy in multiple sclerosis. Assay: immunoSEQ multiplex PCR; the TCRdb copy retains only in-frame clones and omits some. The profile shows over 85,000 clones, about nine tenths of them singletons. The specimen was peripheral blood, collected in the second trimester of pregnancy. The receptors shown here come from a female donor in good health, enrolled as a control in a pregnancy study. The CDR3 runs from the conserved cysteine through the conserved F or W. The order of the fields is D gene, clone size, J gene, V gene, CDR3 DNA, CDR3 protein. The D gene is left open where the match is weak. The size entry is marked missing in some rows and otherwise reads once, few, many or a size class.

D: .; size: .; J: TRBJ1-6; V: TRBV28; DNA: TGTGCCAGCAGTCTGAATCACAGAAATTCACCCCTCCACTTT; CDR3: CASSLNHRNSPLHF
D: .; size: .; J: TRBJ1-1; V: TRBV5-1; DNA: TGCGCCAGCAGATATGACACGCTGAACACTGAAGCTTTCTTT; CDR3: CASRYDTLNTEAFF
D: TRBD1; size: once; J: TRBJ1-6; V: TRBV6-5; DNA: TGTGCCAGCAGAACCGGGACAGATAATTCACCCCTCCACTTT; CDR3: CASRTGTDNSPLHF
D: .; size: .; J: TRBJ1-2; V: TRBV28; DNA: TGTGCCAGCAGCACTGGGGCCGACAACTATGGCTACACCTTC; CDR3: CASSTGADNYGYTF
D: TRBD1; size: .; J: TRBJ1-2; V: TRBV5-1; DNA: TGCGCCAGCAGCTGGGGGACAGGGGCCTATGGCTACACCTTC; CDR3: CASSWGTGAYGYTF
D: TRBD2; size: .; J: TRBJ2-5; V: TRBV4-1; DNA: TGCGCCAGCAGCCAAGAGGGAGGGCGCGAGACCCAGTACTTC; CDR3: CASSQEGGRETQYF
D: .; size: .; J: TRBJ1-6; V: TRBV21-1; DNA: TGTGCCAGCAGCAAAGCGGCTTTGGGACAGGGGACCTATTCACCCCTCCACTTT; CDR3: CASSKAALGQGTYSPLHF
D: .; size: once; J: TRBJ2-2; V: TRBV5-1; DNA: TGCGCCAGCAGCAAATCTTGGGACAAACTCACCGGGGAGCTGTTTTTT; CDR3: CASSKSWDKLTGELFF
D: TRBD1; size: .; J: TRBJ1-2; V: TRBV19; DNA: TGTGCCAGTAGTATGGACAGGGCCCGGGTGGATGGCTACACCTTC; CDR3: CASSMDRARVDGYTF
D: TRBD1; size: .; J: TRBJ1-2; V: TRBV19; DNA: TGTGCCAGTAGTAACTCTTTACAGGGGGGAGATGGCTACACCTTC; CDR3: CASSNSLQGGDGYTF
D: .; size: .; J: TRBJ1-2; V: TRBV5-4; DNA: TGTGCCAGCAGCACCGGGACTGCCAACTATGGCTACACCTTC; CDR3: CASSTGTANYGYTF
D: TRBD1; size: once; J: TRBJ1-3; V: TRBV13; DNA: TGTGCCAGCAGCTTAGACAGGGGATATGGAAACACCATATATTTT; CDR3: CASSLDRGYGNTIYF
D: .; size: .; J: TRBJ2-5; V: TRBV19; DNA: TGTGCCAGTAGTATGGTGTCAGGGGCTGGAGAGACCCAGTACTTC; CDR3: CASSMVSGAGETQYF
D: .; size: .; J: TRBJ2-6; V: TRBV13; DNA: TGTGCCAGCAGCTCGCCAAGACAGGCGCGAAGGGCCAACGTCCTGACTTTC; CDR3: CASSSPRQARRANVLTF
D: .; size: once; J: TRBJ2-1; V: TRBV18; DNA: TGTGCCAGCTCACGTCAAAACAGGGCAGGCTACAATGAGCAGTTCTTC; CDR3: CASSRQNRAGYNEQFF
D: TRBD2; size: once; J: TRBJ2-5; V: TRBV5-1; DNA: TGCGCCAGCAGCATCGGACTAGCGGGGGATACCAGGGAGACCCAGTACTTC; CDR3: CASSIGLAGDTRETQYF
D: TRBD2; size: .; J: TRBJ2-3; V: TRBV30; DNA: TGTGCCTGGAGTGGATGGACTAGCGGGCCAGATACGCAGTATTTT; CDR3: CAWSGWTSGPDTQYF
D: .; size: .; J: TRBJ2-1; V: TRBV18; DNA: TGTGCCAGCTCAGGCGGAGAGTCCTACAATGAGCAGTTCTTC; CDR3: CASSGGESYNEQFF
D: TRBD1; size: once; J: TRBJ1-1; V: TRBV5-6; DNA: TGTGCCAGCAGCCTGGACAGGGGGCTTGAAGCTTTCTTT; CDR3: CASSLDRGLEAFF
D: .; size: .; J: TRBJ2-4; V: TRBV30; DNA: TGTGCCTGGAGTGTGGGTGGGGCAGGGAAAAACATTCAGTACTTC; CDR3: CAWSVGGAGKNIQYF
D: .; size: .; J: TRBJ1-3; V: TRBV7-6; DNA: TGTGCCAGCAGCTATCGGTCTGGAAACACCATATATTTT; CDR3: CASSYRSGNTIYF
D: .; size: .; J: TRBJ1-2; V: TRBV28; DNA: TGTGCCAGCAGTTTGGCGACAACACATGGCTACACCTTC; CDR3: CASSLATTHGYTF
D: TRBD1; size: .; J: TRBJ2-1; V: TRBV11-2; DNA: TGTGCCAGCAGCCTACCGGGCAGGGGGCTCTTTGAGCAGTTCTTC; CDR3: CASSLPGRGLFEQFF
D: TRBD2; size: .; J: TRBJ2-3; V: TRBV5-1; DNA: TGCGCCAGCAGCTTGGGGGGGAGGGGAGATACGCAGTATTTT; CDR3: CASSLGGRGDTQYF
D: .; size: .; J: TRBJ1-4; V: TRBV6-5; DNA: TGTGCCAGCTGCCGGGGGACAACTAATGAAAAACTGTTTTTT; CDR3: CASCRGTTNEKLFF
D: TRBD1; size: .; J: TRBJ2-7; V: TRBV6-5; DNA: TGTGCCAGCAGTTACCTTGACAGGGGGCTCCTGGGGCAGTACTTC; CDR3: CASSYLDRGLLGQYF
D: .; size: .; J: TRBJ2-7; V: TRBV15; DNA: TGTGCCACCAGCAGCCCCCACGGGAAGGGAGGCTACGAGCAGTACTTC; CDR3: CATSSPHGKGGYEQYF
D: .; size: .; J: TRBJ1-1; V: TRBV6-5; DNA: TGTGCCAGCAGTGGCAGGGAAAGTAACACTGAAGCTTTCTTT; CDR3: CASSGRESNTEAFF
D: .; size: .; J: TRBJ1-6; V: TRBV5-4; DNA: TGTGCCAGCAGCTTGGGACTTCGAGGGAATTCACCCCTCCACTTT; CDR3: CASSLGLRGNSPLHF
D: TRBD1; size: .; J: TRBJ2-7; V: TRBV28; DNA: TGTGCCAGCAGTTTAGTCGGGACAGTTTACGAGCAGTACTTC; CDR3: CASSLVGTVYEQYF
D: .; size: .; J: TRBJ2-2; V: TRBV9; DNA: TGTGCCAGCAGCGTAGGGGCTAGCTGGACCGGGGAGCTGTTTTTT; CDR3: CASSVGASWTGELFF
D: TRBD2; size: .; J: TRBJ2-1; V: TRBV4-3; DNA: TGCGCCAGCAGCCAAGAGCGTCCGGGGGGGAGTTCGTACAATGAGCAGTTCTTC; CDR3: CASSQERPGGSSYNEQFF
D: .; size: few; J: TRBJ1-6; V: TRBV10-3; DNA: TGTGCCATCAGTGAGTCTGGGGCAGAGAATTCACCCCTCCACTTT; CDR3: CAISESGAENSPLHF
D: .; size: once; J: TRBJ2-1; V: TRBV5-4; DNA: TGTGCCAGCAGCTTCAGAGGAGGACTTCAGAATGAGCAGTTCTTC; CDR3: CASSFRGGLQNEQFF
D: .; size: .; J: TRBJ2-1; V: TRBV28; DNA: TGTGCCAGCGGCGGGGGGACAGCTTTACAGGGTGAGCAGTTCTTC; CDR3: CASGGGTALQGEQFF
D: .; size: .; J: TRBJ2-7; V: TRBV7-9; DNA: TGTGCCAGCAGCTTAGCCGGGGACTACGAGCAGTACTTC; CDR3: CASSLAGDYEQYF
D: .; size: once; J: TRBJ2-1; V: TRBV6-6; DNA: TGTGCCGCGGCGCCAGCGGACCTAGGGAATGAGCAGTTCTTC; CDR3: CAAAPADLGNEQFF